This T cell receptor beta chain was sequenced during a study of shared clonotypes between healthy human individuals (dated by TCRdb to the early 2020s). Regarding the study in general: Two women and a few men aged 18 to 49 years were included in the cohort. For each donor, three plates each were used for CD4 naive and CD4 memory, two plates were used for CD8 naive, and one plate was used for CD8 memory. To estimate repertoire size and how much clonotypes are shared between individuals, the study performed deep sequencing of blood TCR repertoires from about five healthy adults. To increase sequencing depth and limit assay-specific biases, TCR repertoire library preparation and sequencing were carried out by different laboratories using diverse techniques. Between about 0.85 and 10 billion PBMCs per donor were obtained by leukapheresis. General findings and caveats noted by the study authors: Estimated clonotype richness was generally larger for naive than for memory subsets. Based on pairwise subsampling, the degree of clonotype sharing among donors was expected to be affected by sequencing depth. Because the study included only a small number of donors, the genetic and exposure-history diversity represented was limited. Clonotypes shared by all four sorted-subset donors showed higher generation probabilities than non-shared clonotypes. Sampling was limited to blood, and TCR repertoires in tissue likely differ from TCR repertoires in blood. Incomplete sequencing was indicated by rarefaction of sorted-subset datasets, despite the large sequencing depth. When several donors were compared, the shared fraction of clonotypes was around 5% for naive CD4, about 4% for naive CD8, 2.3% for memory CD4, and 0.3% to 0.5% for memory CD8.

TCR CDR3 regions were amplified from genomic DNA by multiplex PCR using the deep immunoSEQ assay. Genomic DNA extracted from each cell subset was distributed evenly over all wells of several immunoSEQ 96-well plates, and each plate served as one replicate. For sorted subsets, each replicate PCR was loaded with 200 to 250 ng genomic DNA, equivalent to approximately 27,000 T cell genomes. Purified libraries were quantified with a Qubit 3.0 fluorometer, sized on a Bioanalyzer 2100, and re-quantified with the KAPA Library Quantification kit. Every immunoSEQ 96-well plate was sequenced on a separate single-read 150-cycle Illumina NextSeq 550 flow cell. The paper's data handling went like this. Because only junctional sequences without quality scores were contained in the immunoSEQ output, filtering matching that applied to full-length reads could not be performed. Sequences were annotated with PyIR, a Python wrapper for IgBLAST v1.9, and V/J genes and CDR3 were assigned using IMGT germline references. Reads were removed for weak V/J assignments (E-value above 1e-6), missing CDR3, stop codons, out-of-frame junctions, or ambiguous translated residues. A V3J clonotype was defined by an identical inferred V gene, J gene, and CDR3 amino acid sequence. The percentage overlap between two repertoires was calculated by dividing the number of shared unique clonotypes by the size of the smaller repertoire. Three approaches were used to assess repertoire richness: RTK rarefaction, the Chao1 estimator, and Recon v2.1 estimates of unobserved clonotypes. Generation probabilities for all TCRbeta clonotypes obtained by the gDNA method from four donors were computed using OLGA. TCRdb carries this immuneACCESS record with in-frame sequences only. Its versions omit some clonotypes, under half of them owing to an unresolved V gene in the studies checked, with the rest unexplained. Clone size and V and J calls were adopted from that table, with D and trimming inferred from the DNA. The sample table holds about 1.1 million clones, of which 70% to 80% were seen once. Approximately 0.5% of the sample is held by the ten biggest clonotypes.

The CDR3 numbers 15 residues from cysteine through phenylalanine. The CDR3 DNA has 45 bases and is translated from base 1. CDR1 and CDR2 were assigned from the germline V gene as ENHRY and SYGVKD. Trimming leaves V shorter by 6 bases and J shorter by 1 base, with the junction holding 3 bases beyond the gene matches. The donors were healthy, HIV-negative adults with no recently reported acute infections or vaccinations. All donors were Caucasian adults living in Nashville, Tennessee, USA. CD4+ T cells were enriched through magnetic negative selection, after which naive cells were positively selected on CD45RA and the remaining negative fraction served as the memory subset. Blood was obtained by leukapheresis, after which PBMCs were separated by Ficoll-Histopaque density gradient centrifugation and cryopreserved in liquid nitrogen vapor phase. Analytical flow cytometry was used to check the purity and quantity of every magnetically sorted T cell population. Genomic DNA was isolated from each sorted fraction and quantified by UV absorbance on a Nanodrop 2000c.

Of note for this clone: This receptor's antigen is unknown. Qualities for individual bases were not recorded, and no much larger clone is one base off. Other DNA sequences in this sample translate to the same CDR3.

Sequencing input: memory CD4+ T cells from PBMCs. The sample's cell subset or site label, decoded: CD45RA-negative fraction. This sequence originates from a man between 18 and 35 years old in good health. Some clones in this sample may be carry-over from other donors' samples. This chain joins TRBV10-3 to TRBJ2-3; TRBD2 lines up with 11 middle nucleotides. The CDR3 reads CAIRPLAGGTDTQYF. The DNA sequence reads TGTGCCATCAGGCCACTAGCGGGGGGCACAGATACGCAGTATTTT.